This TCR beta chain comes out of a study of blood T cell repertoires in COVID-19. The CDR3 runs 14 residues. Germline V gives CDR1 SGHRS, CDR2 YFSETQ. V shed 4 bases and J shed 2 bases, with 12 bases lying between them. Profiled with immunoSEQ multiplex PCR; TCRdb holds only in-frame clones, not every one. The sample yields around 250,000 clones, about 88% seen once. The V gene is TRBV5-1, the J gene TRBJ1-1; D is perhaps TRBD1 (5 bases). This sequence originates from a woman between 50 and 59 years old who had been exposed to COVID-19. The sample comprised PBMCs or T cells enriched from blood (not recorded which). The CDR3 is CASSPGHPNTEAFF. The CDR3 region has the DNA TGCGCCAGCAGCCCCGGACACCCAAACACTGAAGCTTTCTTT.